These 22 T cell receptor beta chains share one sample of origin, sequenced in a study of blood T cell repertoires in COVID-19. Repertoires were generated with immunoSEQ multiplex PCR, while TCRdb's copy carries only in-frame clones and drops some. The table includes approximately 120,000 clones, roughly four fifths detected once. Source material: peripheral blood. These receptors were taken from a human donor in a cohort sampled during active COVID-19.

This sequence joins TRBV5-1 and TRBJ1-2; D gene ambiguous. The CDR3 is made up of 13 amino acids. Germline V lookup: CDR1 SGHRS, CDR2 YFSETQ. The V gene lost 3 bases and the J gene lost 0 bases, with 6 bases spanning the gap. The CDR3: CASSYNTNYGYTF. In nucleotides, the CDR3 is TGCGCCAGCAGCTACAACACTAACTATGGCTACACCTTC.

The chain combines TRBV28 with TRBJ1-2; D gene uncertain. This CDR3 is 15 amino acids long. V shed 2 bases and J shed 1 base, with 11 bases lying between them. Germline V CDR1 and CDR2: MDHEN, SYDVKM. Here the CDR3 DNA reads TGTGCCAGCAGTTTAACTACCGGCTTTAACTATGGCTACACCTTC. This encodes CASSLTTGFNYGYTF.

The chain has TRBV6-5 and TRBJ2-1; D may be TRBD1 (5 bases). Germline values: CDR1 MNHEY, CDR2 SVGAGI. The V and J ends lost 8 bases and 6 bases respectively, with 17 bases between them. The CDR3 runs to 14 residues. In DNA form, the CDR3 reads TGTGCCAGCTCAGGGCAACTCTACGGCAATGAGCAGTTCTTC. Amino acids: CASSGQLYGNEQFF.

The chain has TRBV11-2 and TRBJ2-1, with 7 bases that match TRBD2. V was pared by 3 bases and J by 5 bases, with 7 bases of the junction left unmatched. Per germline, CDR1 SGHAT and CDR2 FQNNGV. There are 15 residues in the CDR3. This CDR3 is CASSFRRGLNNEQFF. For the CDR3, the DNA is TGTGCCAGCAGCTTCCGTAGGGGACTAAACAATGAGCAGTTCTTC.

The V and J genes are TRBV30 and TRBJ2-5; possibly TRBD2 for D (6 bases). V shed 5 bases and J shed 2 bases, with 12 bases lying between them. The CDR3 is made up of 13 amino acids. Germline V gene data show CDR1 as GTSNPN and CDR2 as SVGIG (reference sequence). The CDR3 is CAWGTGLQETQYF. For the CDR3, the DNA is TGTGCCTGGGGGACTGGATTGCAAGAGACCCAGTACTTC.

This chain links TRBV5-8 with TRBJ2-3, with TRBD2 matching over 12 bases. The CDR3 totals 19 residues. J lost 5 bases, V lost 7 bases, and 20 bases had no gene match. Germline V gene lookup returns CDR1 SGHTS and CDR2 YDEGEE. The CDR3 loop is CASPKGLAGGPVSRDTQYF. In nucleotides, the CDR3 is TGTGCCAGCCCTAAAGGGCTAGCGGGGGGGCCGGTTAGTCGAGATACGCAGTATTTT.

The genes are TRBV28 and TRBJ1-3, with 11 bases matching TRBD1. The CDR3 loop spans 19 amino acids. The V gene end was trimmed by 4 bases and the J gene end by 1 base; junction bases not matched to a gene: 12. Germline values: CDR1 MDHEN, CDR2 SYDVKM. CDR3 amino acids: CASSSKRLDRGRSGNTIYF. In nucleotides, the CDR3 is TGTGCCAGCAGTTCGAAAAGACTGGACAGGGGGCGATCTGGAAACACCATATATTTT.

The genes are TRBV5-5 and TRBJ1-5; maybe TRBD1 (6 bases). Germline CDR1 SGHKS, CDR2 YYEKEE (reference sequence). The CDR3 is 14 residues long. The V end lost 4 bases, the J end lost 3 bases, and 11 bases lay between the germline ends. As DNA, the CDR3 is TGTGCCAGCAGCATTGGACAGCTCAATCAGCCCCAGCATTTT. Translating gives CASSIGQLNQPQHF.

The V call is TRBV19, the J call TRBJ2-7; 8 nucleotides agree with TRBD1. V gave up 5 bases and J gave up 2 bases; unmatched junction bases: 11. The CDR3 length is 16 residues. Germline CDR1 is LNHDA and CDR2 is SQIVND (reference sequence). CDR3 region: CASSRQMGQVAYEQYF. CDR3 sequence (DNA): TGTGCCAGTAGTCGCCAAATGGGACAGGTCGCCTACGAGCAGTACTTC.

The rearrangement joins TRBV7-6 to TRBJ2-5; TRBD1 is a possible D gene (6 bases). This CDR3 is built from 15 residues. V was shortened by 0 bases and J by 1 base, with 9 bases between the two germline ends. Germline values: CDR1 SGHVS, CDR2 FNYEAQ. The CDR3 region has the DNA TGTGCCAGCAGCTTAGCCCGGACAGCCCAAGAGACCCAGTACTTC. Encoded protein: CASSLARTAQETQYF.

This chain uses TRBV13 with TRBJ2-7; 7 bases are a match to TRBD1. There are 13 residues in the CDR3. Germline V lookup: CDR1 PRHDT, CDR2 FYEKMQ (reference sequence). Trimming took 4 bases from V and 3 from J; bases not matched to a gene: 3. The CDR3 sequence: CASSSGQSYEQYF. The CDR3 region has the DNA TGTGCCAGCAGCTCGGGACAGAGCTACGAGCAGTACTTC. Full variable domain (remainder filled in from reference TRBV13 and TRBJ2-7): AAGVIQSPRHLIKEKRETATLKCYPIPRHDTVYWYQQGPGQDPQFLISFYEKMQSDKGSIPDRFSAQQFSDYHSELNMSSLELGDSALYFCASSSGQSYEQYFGPGTRLTVT.

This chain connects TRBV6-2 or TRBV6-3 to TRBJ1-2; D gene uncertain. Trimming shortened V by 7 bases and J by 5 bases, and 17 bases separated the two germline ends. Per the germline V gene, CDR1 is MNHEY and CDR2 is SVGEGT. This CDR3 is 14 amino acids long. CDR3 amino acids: CASTPGEGGYGYTF. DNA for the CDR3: TGTGCCAGCACCCCCGGGGAGGGAGGATATGGCTACACCTTC.

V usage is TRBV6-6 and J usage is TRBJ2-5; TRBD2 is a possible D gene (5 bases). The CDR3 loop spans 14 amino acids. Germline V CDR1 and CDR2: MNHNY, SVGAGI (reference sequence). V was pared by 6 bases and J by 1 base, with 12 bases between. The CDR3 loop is CASRIEGGQETQYF. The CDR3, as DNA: TGTGCCAGCAGAATTGAGGGTGGCCAAGAGACCCAGTACTTC.

CDR3 nucleotide sequence: TGTGCCAGCCAGGACAGCATAGTGAGGAATCAGCCCCAGCATTTT. Amino acids: CASQDSIVRNQPQHF. This chain uses TRBV28 with TRBJ1-5; D may be TRBD1 (6 bases). Germline V gives CDR1 MDHEN, CDR2 SYDVKM. This CDR3 contains 15 residues. The V gene lost 8 bases and the J gene lost 4 bases, with 18 bases spanning the gap.

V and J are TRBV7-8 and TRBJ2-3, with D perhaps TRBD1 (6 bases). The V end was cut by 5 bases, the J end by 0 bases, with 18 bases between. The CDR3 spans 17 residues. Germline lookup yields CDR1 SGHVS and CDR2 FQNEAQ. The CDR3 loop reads CASSIQRQVSSTDTQYF. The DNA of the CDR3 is TGTGCCAGCAGCATACAGAGACAGGTTTCTAGCACAGATACGCAGTATTTT. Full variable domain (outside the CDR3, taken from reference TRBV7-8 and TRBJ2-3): GAGVSQSPRYKVAKRGQDVALRCDPISGHVSLFWYQQALGQGPEFLTYFQNEAQLDKSGLPSDRFFAERPEGSVSTLKIQRTQQEDSAVYLCASSIQRQVSSTDTQYFGPGTRLTVL.

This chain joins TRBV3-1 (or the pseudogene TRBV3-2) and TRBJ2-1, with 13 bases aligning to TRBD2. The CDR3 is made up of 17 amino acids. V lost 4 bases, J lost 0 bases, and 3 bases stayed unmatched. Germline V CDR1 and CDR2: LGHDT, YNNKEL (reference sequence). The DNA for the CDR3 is TGTGCCAGCAGCCGGACTAGCGGGGGCCGCTCCTACAATGAGCAGTTCTTC. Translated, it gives CASSRTSGGRSYNEQFF.

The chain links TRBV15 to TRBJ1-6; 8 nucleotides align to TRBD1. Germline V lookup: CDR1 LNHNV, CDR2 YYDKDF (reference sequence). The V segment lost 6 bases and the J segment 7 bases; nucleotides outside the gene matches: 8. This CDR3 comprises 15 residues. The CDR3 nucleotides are TGTGCCACCAGAATAGGACAGGGCCCGAATTCACCCCTCCACTTT. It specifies CATRIGQGPNSPLHF. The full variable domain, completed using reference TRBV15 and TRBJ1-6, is DAMVIQNPRYQVTQFGKPVTLSCSQTLNHNVMYWYQQKSSQAPKLLFHYYDKDFNNEADTPDNFQSRRPNTSFCFLDIRSPGLGDTAMYLCATRIGQGPNSPLHFGNGTRLTVT.

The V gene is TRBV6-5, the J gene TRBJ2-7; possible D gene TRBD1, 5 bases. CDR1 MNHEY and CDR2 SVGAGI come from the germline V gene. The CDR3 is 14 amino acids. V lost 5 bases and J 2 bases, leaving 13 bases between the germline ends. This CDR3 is CASSRGRWAYEQYF. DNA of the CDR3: TGTGCCAGCAGTAGGGGTAGGTGGGCCTACGAGCAGTACTTC.

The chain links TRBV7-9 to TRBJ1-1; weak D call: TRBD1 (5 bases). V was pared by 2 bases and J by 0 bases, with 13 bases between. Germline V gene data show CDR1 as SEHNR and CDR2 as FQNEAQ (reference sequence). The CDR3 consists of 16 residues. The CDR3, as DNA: TGTGCCAGCAGCTTAAAGTCGGCAGGGATGAACACTGAAGCTTTCTTT. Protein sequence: CASSLKSAGMNTEAFF.

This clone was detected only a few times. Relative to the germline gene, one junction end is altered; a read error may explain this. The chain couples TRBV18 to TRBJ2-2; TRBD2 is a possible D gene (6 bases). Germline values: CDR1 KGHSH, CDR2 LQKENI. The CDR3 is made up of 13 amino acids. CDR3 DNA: TGTGCCAGCTCAACACCTAGCGCCGGGGAGCTGTTTTTT. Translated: CASSTPSAGELFF.

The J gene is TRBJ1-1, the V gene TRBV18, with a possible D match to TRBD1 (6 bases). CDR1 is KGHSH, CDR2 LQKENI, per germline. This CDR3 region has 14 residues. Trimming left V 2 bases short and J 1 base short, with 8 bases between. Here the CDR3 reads CASSPARGNTEAFF. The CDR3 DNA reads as TGTGCCAGCTCACCAGCCAGGGGGAACACTGAAGCTTTCTTT.

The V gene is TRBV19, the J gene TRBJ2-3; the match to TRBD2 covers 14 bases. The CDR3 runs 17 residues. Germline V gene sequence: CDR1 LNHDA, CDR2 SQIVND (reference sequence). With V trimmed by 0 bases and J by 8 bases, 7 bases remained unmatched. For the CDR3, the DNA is TGTGCCAGTAGTATAGAAACGACTAGCGGGGGGGCTCCTACGCAGTATTTT. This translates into CASSIETTSGGAPTQYF.